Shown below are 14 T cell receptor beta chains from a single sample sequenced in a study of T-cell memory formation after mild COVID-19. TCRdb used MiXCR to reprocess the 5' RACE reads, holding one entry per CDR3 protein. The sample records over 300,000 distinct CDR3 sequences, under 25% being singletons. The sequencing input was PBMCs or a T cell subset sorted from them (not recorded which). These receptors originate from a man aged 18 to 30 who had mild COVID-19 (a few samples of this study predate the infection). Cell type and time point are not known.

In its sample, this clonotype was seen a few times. In nucleotides, the CDR3 is TGTGCCAGCAGCTTGCTCAGGGCCGAGCAGTACTTC. It is translated as CASSLLRAEQYF. The chain couples TRBV5-6 to TRBJ2-7; possibly TRBD1 for D (5 bases). The CDR3 length is 12 residues. The germline gives CDR1 SGHDT, CDR2 YYEEEE. V dropped 1 base and J dropped 6 bases, with 8 bases sitting between them. Based on the CDR3 plus reference TRBV5-6 and TRBJ2-7, the full variable domain is DAGVTQSPTHLIKTRGQQVTLRCSPKSGHDTVSWYQQALGQGPQFIFQYYEEEERQRGNFPDRFSGHQFPNYSSELNVNALLLGDSALYLCASSLLRAEQYFGPGTRLTVT.

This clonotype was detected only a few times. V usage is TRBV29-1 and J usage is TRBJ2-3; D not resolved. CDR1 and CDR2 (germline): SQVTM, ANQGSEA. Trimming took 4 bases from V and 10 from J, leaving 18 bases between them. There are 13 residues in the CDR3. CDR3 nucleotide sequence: TGCAGCGTTGCATCTTCGGCCATCAGTGCGCAGTATTTT. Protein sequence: CSVASSAISAQYF.

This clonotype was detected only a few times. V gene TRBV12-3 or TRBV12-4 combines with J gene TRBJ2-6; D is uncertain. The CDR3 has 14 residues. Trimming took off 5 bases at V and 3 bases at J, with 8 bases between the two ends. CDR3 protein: CASSPRGGANVLTF. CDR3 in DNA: TGTGCCAGCAGTCCGAGAGGTGGGGCCAACGTCCTGACTTTC.

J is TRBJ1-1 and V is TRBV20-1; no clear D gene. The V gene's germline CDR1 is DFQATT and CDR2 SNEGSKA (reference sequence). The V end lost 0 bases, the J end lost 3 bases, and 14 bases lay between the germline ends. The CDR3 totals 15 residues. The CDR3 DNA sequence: TGCAGTGCTAGAGATTTGAAGGGTCCTGACACTGAAGCTTTCTTT. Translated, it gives CSARDLKGPDTEAFF.

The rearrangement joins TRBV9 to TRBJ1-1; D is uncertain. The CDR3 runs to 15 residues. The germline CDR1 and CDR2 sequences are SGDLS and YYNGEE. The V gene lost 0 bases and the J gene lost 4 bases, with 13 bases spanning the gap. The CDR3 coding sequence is TGTGCCAGCAGCGTAGAGGGCTATGCGTTCACTGAAGCTTTCTTT. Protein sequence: CASSVEGYAFTEAFF.

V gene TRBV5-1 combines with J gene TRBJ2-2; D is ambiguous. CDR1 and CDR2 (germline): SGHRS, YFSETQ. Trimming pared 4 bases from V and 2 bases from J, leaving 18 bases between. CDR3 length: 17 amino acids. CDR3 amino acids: CASSMIDTPPNTGELFF. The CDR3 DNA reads TGCGCCAGCAGCATGATAGATACCCCCCCCAACACCGGGGAGCTGTTTTTT.

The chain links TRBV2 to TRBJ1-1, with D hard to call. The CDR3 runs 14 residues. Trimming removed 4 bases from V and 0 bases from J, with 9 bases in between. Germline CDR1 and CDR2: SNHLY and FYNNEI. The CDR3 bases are TGTGCCAGCAGTGGTATGATAATGAACACTGAAGCTTTCTTT. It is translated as CASSGMIMNTEAFF.

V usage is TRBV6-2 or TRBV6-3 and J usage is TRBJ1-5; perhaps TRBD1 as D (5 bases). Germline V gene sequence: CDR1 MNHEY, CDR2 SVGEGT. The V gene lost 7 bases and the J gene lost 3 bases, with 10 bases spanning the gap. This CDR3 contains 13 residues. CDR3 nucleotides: TGTGCCAGCATCCAGACAGACAATCAGCCCCAGCATTTT. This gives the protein CASIQTDNQPQHF.

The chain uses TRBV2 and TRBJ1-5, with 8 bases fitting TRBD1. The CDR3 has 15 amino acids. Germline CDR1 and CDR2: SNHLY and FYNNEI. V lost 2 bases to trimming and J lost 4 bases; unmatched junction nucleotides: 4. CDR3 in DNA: TGTGCCAGCAGTGAATTGACAGGGGATAATCAGCCCCAGCATTTT. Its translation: CASSELTGDNQPQHF. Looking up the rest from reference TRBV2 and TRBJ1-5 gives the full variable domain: EPEVTQTPSHQVTQMGQEVILRCVPISNHLYFYWYRQILGQKVEFLVSFYNNEISEKSEIFDDQFSVERPDGSNFTLKIRSTKLEDSAMYFCASSELTGDNQPQHFGDGTRLSIL.

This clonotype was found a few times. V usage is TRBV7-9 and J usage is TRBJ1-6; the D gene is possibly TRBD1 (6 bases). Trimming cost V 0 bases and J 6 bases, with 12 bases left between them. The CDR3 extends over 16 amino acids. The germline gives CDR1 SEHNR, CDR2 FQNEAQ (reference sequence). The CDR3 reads CASSLAGGDPNSPLHF. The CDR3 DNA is TGTGCCAGCAGCTTAGCGGGGGGCGATCCTAATTCACCCCTCCACTTT. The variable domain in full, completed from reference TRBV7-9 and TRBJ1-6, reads DTGVSQNPRHKITKRGQNVTFRCDPISEHNRLYWYRQTLGQGPEFLTYFQNEAQLEKSRLLSDRFSAERPKGSFSTLEIQRTEQGDSAMYLCASSLAGGDPNSPLHFGNGTRLTVT.

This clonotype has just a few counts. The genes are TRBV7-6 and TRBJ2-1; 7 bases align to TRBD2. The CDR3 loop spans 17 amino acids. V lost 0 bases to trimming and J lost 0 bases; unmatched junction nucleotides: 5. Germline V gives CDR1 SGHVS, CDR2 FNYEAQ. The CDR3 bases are TGTGCCAGCAGCTTAGCCGGGGGGTCCTTCTCCTACAATGAGCAGTTCTTC. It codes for CASSLAGGSFSYNEQFF.

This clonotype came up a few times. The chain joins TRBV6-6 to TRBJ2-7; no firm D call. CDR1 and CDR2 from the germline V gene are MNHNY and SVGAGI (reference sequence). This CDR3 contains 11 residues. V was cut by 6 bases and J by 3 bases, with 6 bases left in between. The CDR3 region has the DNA TGTGCCAGCAGGTCACACTACGAGCAGTACGTC. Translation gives CASRSHYEQYV.

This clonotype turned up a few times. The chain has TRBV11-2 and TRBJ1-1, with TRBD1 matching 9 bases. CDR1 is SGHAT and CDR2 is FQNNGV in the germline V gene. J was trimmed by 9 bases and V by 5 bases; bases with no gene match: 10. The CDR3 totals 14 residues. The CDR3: CASSRGQGESKAFF. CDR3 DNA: TGTGCCAGCAGCCGGGGACAGGGCGAGAGTAAAGCTTTCTTT.

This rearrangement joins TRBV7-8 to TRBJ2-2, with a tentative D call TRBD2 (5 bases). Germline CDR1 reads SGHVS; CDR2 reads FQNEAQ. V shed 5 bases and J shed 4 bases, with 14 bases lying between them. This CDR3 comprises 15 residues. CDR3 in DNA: TGTGCCAGCAGCCCTCGGCGGGTTAGCACCGGGGAGCTGTTTTTT. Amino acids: CASSPRRVSTGELFF.